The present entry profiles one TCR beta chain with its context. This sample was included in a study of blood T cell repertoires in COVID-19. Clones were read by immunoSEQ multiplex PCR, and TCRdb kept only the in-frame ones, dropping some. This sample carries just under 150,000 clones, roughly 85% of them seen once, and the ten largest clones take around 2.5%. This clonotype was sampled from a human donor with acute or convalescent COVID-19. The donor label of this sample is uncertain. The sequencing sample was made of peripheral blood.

CDR3 nucleotide sequence: TGTGCCAGCTCACCGCGGACAACCTACGGCTACACCTTC. It is translated as CASSPRTTYGYTF. The chain couples TRBV18 to TRBJ1-2; D is possibly TRBD1 (5 bases). The CDR3 sequence is 13 residues long. CDR1 and CDR2 (germline): KGHSH, LQKENI. V was cut by 3 bases and J by 8 bases, with 13 bases left in between.